Each of the 27 T cell receptor beta chains below was sequenced from the same sample in a study of cytomegalovirus exposure and HLA in healthy donors. The PCR ran on 60 Vbeta and 13 Jbeta primers. Sequenced by immunoSEQ multiplex PCR; TCRdb stores in-frame clones only, minus some. The table records around 170,000 clones, more than 75% of them present only once. Sequencing was performed on PBMCs. All receptors come from a woman between 18 and 30 years old in good health and CMV-seronegative.

The gene calls are TRBV7-7 and TRBJ2-5; tentative D call: TRBD1 (6 bases). Germline V gene lookup returns CDR1 SSHAT and CDR2 FNYEAQ (reference sequence). The CDR3 extends over 14 amino acids. Trimming took off 4 bases at V and 5 bases at J, with 14 bases between the two ends. The CDR3 nucleotides are TGTGCCAGCAGCTCGACGGACAGTTTGGAGACCCAGTACTTC. It encodes CASSSTDSLETQYF.

The CDR3 sequence is CASSSGAAGEQYF. The CDR3 DNA follows: TGTGCCAGTAGTAGTGGGGCGGCCGGCGAGCAGTACTTC. The chain is built from TRBV19 and TRBJ2-7; possible D gene TRBD1, 5 bases. The V gene lost 4 bases and the J gene lost 6 bases, with 13 bases spanning the gap. The CDR3 has 13 amino acids. CDR1 is LNHDA and CDR2 is SQIVND in the germline V gene (reference sequence).

The chain has TRBV18 and TRBJ1-1; D remains ambiguous. The germline V and J ends were trimmed by 0 bases and 4 bases, with 15 bases remaining between them. The length of the CDR3 is 16 residues. Per germline, CDR1 KGHSH and CDR2 LQKENI. CDR3: CASSPPDTPRGTEAFF. The CDR3 DNA reads TGTGCCAGCTCACCACCCGACACGCCGCGGGGCACTGAAGCTTTCTTT.

V gene TRBV15 combines with J gene TRBJ2-7, with D unresolved. Germline V gene sequence: CDR1 LNHNV, CDR2 YYDKDF (reference sequence). V was clipped by 3 bases and J by 3 bases, with 9 bases between them. This CDR3 comprises 13 residues. The CDR3 is CATSRGSFYEQYF. CDR3 in DNA: TGTGCCACCAGCAGGGGCAGTTTCTACGAGCAGTACTTC.

V gene TRBV2 combines with J gene TRBJ2-3, with 7 bases identical to TRBD1. CDR1 is SNHLY and CDR2 is FYNNEI in the germline V gene. With 8 bases clipped from V and 6 bases from J, the junction kept 8 bases outside the gene matches. The CDR3 runs 13 residues. CDR3 protein: CASPKGASDTQYF. As DNA, the CDR3 is TGTGCCAGCCCTAAGGGGGCTAGTGATACGCAGTATTTT.

The chain joins TRBV13 to TRBJ2-2; TRBD1 is a possible D gene (6 bases). Germline CDR1 is PRHDT and CDR2 is FYEKMQ (reference sequence). The CDR3 sequence is 15 residues long. The V end lost 2 bases, the J end lost 6 bases, and 13 bases lay between the germline ends. CDR3 loop: CASSLRDTLPGELFF. The CDR3 DNA follows: TGTGCCAGCAGCTTACGGGACACCCTTCCCGGGGAGCTGTTTTTT.

The rearrangement uses TRBV25-1 and TRBJ1-6; TRBD1 is a possible D gene (5 bases). V dropped 3 bases and J dropped 0 bases, with 9 bases sitting between them. This CDR3 is 16 amino acids long. CDR1 is MGHDK and CDR2 is SYGVNS in the germline V gene. The CDR3: CASSDLRASYNSPLHF. DNA of the CDR3: TGTGCCAGCAGTGACCTCAGGGCCTCCTATAATTCACCCCTCCACTTT.

The genes are TRBV6-6 and TRBJ2-7, with D maybe TRBD2 (6 bases). Germline V gene sequence: CDR1 MNHNY, CDR2 SVGAGI (reference sequence). This CDR3 is 15 amino acids long. The germline V and J ends were trimmed by 8 bases and 0 bases, with 17 bases remaining between them. The CDR3 nucleotides are TGTGCCAGCCGAGCGGAAGTGGGGGGCTCCTACGAGCAGTACTTC. As protein: CASRAEVGGSYEQYF.

The chain has TRBV18 and TRBJ1-2, with a possible D match to TRBD1 (5 bases). Germline values: CDR1 KGHSH, CDR2 LQKENI. The CDR3 is 14 residues long. V shed 3 bases and J shed 4 bases, with 12 bases lying between them. This chain's CDR3 is CASSPVQEIYGYTF. In DNA, the CDR3 is TGTGCCAGCTCACCGGTACAGGAGATCTATGGCTACACCTTC.

This clone was detected only once. The rearrangement links TRBV28 to TRBJ2-2; D not certain. The CDR3 length is 12 residues. Germline V CDR1 and CDR2: MDHEN, SYDVKM. Trimming left V 2 bases short and J 5 bases short, with 3 bases between. The CDR3 region has the DNA TGTGCCAGCAGTTTAACAACCGGGGAGCTGTTTTTT. Translating it yields CASSLTTGELFF.

CDR3 sequence (DNA): TGTGCCAGCAGCTTCGGGGAGTATCAGCCCCAGCATTTT. Protein: CASSFGEYQPQHF. The chain employs TRBV11-2 and TRBJ1-5; no definite D call. Germline V gives CDR1 SGHAT, CDR2 FQNNGV. The CDR3 length is 13 residues. V was cut by 3 bases and J by 5 bases, with 8 bases left in between.

The CDR3 bases are TGCGCCAGCAGCCAAGAGGAGACAGGGGCCTACGAGCAGTACTTC. It translates to CASSQEETGAYEQYF. This chain uses TRBV4-1 with TRBJ2-7, with TRBD1 identical over 8 bases. CDR3 length equals 15 residues. Germline CDR1 is MGHRA and CDR2 is YSYEKL. V trimming: 0 bases; J trimming: 2 bases; junction bases outside the gene matches: 3.

The chain has TRBV10-3 and TRBJ2-3, with TRBD2 identical over 12 bases. V was pared by 3 bases and J by 0 bases, with 7 bases of the junction left unmatched. The CDR3 has 18 residues. CDR1 and CDR2 (germline): ENHRY, SYGVKD. The CDR3 nucleotides read TGTGCCATCAGTGATCTTCTAGCGGGGGGGAAAAGCACAGATACGCAGTATTTT. This codes for CAISDLLAGGKSTDTQYF.

This sequence joins TRBV19 and TRBJ2-1, with 15 positions matching TRBD2. V trimming: 10 bases; J trimming: 4 bases; junction bases outside the gene matches: 11. The V gene's germline CDR1 is LNHDA and CDR2 SQIVND (reference sequence). This CDR3 is 17 amino acids long. CDR3 region: CATPRGLAGGAYNEQFF. The CDR3 DNA reads as TGTGCCACCCCTCGGGGACTAGCGGGAGGAGCGTACAATGAGCAGTTCTTC.

This chain links TRBV15 with TRBJ2-3; 8 positions match TRBD2. This CDR3 region has 15 residues. Germline CDR1 reads LNHNV; CDR2 reads YYDKDF (reference sequence). After removal of 0 bases from V and 4 bases from J, the junction contained 3 bases not matched to a gene. The CDR3 DNA follows: TGTGCCACCAGCAGAGAGGACGGGGGGGCAGATACGCAGTATTTT. This codes for CATSREDGGADTQYF.

The CDR3 reads CASSPTGSKSYEQYF. The CDR3 DNA follows: TGTGCCAGCAGCCCAACAGGGTCTAAATCCTACGAGCAGTACTTC. This chain connects TRBV6-1 to TRBJ2-7, with a weak D call TRBD1 (6 bases). With 6 bases removed from V and 1 base from J, the gap between germline ends came to 16 bases. The length of the CDR3 is 15 residues. Germline lookup yields CDR1 MNHNS and CDR2 SASEGT.

This clone was found a few times. The rearrangement joins TRBV7-2 to TRBJ2-3; perhaps TRBD2 as D (5 bases). Germline V gene sequence: CDR1 SGHTA, CDR2 FQGNSA. This CDR3 contains 15 residues. V dropped 7 bases and J dropped 3 bases, with 17 bases sitting between them. CDR3 sequence: CASTKLGGLTDTQYF. The DNA of the CDR3 is TGTGCCAGCACCAAACTCGGCGGGTTGACAGATACGCAGTATTTT. Together with reference TRBV7-2 and TRBJ2-3, the CDR3 gives the full variable domain: GAGVSQSPSNKVTEKGKDVELRCDPISGHTALYWYRQSLGQGLEFLIYFQGNSAPDKSGLPSDRFSAERTGGSVSTLTIQRTQQEDSAVYLCASTKLGGLTDTQYFGPGTRLTVL.

The chain's CDR3 is CASTVHRGLDTEAFF. DNA for the CDR3: TGTGCCAGTACGGTCCACAGGGGGCTGGACACTGAAGCTTTCTTT. The rearrangement joins TRBV19 to TRBJ1-1; 9 bases fit TRBD1. Germline V gene lookup returns CDR1 LNHDA and CDR2 SQIVND (reference sequence). J lost 3 bases, V lost 7 bases, and 9 bases had no gene match. The CDR3 loop spans 15 amino acids.

This rearrangement joins TRBV7-6 to TRBJ1-2, with D possibly being TRBD1 (5 bases). The germline V and J ends were trimmed by 5 bases and 7 bases, with 11 bases remaining between them. The CDR3 is 12 residues long. Germline CDR1 reads SGHVS; CDR2 reads FNYEAQ. The CDR3 sequence: CASSPPGGGYTF. The CDR3, as DNA: TGTGCCAGCAGCCCCCCCGGGGGTGGCTACACCTTC.

This clone has just one count. The V gene is TRBV10-2, the J gene TRBJ2-7; TRBD1 matches 8 bases. CDR1 WSHSY and CDR2 SAAADI come from the germline V gene. CDR3 size: 16 residues. The ends lost 3 bases at V and 1 base at J; junction bases unmatched: 8. DNA for the CDR3: TGCGCCAGCAGTGATTTTACAGGGGGTAGGTCCTACGAGCAGTACTTC. It specifies CASSDFTGGRSYEQYF.

The V call is TRBV29-1, the J call TRBJ2-1; 7 bases align to TRBD2. Losses at the gene ends were 4 bases for V and 0 bases for J; bases not matched to a gene: 3. Germline lookup yields CDR1 SQVTM and CDR2 ANQGSEA. The CDR3 runs to 14 residues. CDR3 sequence reads: CSVAQRGSYNEQFF. CDR3 DNA sequence: TGCAGCGTTGCGCAGCGGGGCTCCTACAATGAGCAGTTCTTC.

The chain couples TRBV4-1 to TRBJ1-4; D perhaps matches TRBD1 (6 bases). Germline loops: CDR1 MGHRA, CDR2 YSYEKL. The CDR3 runs to 16 residues. V was pared by 1 base and J by 4 bases, with 13 bases between. The CDR3 region is CASSQGAGQVNEKLFF. The DNA for the CDR3 is TGCGCCAGCAGCCAAGGAGCGGGACAAGTTAATGAAAAACTGTTTTTT.

This chain connects TRBV9 to TRBJ2-7; tentatively, D is TRBD1 (5 bases). V lost 6 bases to trimming and J lost 1 base, with 14 bases between them. CDR1 is SGDLS, CDR2 YYNGEE, per germline. This CDR3 has 14 residues. In nucleotides, the CDR3 is TGTGCCAGCAACCCAGGGATTGGGTCCTACGAGCAGTACTTC. The encoded protein is CASNPGIGSYEQYF.

This rearrangement joins TRBV7-6 to TRBJ2-2; D is perhaps TRBD2 (5 bases). CDR1 is SGHVS, CDR2 FNYEAQ, per germline. Trimming took 0 bases from V and 2 from J, leaving 10 bases between them. The CDR3 length is 16 residues. Here the CDR3 reads CASSLAPRLNTGELFF. The CDR3 DNA is TGTGCCAGCAGCTTAGCACCCCGACTAAACACCGGGGAGCTGTTTTTT.

The V call is TRBV29-1, the J call TRBJ2-7, with TRBD1 identical over 10 bases. This CDR3 comprises 14 residues. Germline V lookup: CDR1 SQVTM, CDR2 ANQGSEA. With V trimmed by 7 bases and J by 0 bases, 6 bases remained unmatched. CDR3 bases: TGCAGCGCCGGGACAGGGGCCAACTCCTACGAGCAGTACTTC. Protein product: CSAGTGANSYEQYF.

This clone was picked up one time. V and J are TRBV27 and TRBJ1-2; 7 bases align to TRBD1. Germline V CDR1 and CDR2: MNHEY, SMNVEV (reference sequence). J was trimmed by 4 bases and V by 3 bases; bases with no gene match: 5. This CDR3 has 14 amino acids. The CDR3 spells CASSFLGGGYGYTF. In DNA, the CDR3 is TGTGCCAGCAGTTTTTTAGGGGGCGGCTATGGCTACACCTTC.

This chain links TRBV27 with TRBJ1-1; 7 bases are shared with TRBD1. CDR1 is MNHEY and CDR2 is SMNVEV in the germline V gene (reference sequence). V dropped 6 bases and J dropped 4; count of bases not matched to a gene: 11. The CDR3 runs 15 residues. The CDR3 loop is CASRTGPKEGTEAFF. CDR3 in DNA: TGTGCCAGCAGGACAGGGCCGAAGGAGGGCACTGAAGCTTTCTTT.